The clone carrying this T cell receptor beta chain was counted many times. These data belong to a study of early T cells in non-severe SARS-CoV-2 infection. This CDR3 has 12 residues. The V and J ends lost 3 bases and 4 bases respectively, with 5 bases between them. The V gene's germline CDR1 is ENHRY and CDR2 SYGVKD. Each CDR3 protein gets one entry after TCRdb re-called the 5' RACE reads with MiXCR. Of 23,000 or so distinct CDR3 sequences in the sample, nearly 5.5% are singletons; the top ten hold 9.5% to 12%. The receptor was isolated from an adult who was a healthcare worker with PCR-confirmed SARS-CoV-2 infection or an uninfected control (not recorded which). The chain carries TRBV10-3 and TRBJ2-3; no clear D. What was sequenced was whole blood. The chain's CDR3 is CAISETADTQYF. CDR3 DNA sequence: TGTGCCATCAGTGAAACAGCAGATACGCAGTATTTT.